This TCR beta chain stems from a study of blood T cell repertoires in COVID-19. As for the study in general: Some COVID-19 samples were acute and others convalescent; all came from the United States, Italy and Spain. T cells, B-cell-depleted T cells, or PBMCs supplied cDNA or gDNA.

The V segment lost 4 bases and the J segment 6 bases; nucleotides outside the gene matches: 11. The V gene's germline CDR1 is MNHEY and CDR2 SVGAGI. This CDR3 region has 16 residues. Per the original methods: Amplification with reference gene primers provided the estimates of nucleated cell counts. The repertoire was sequenced with immunoSEQ multiplex PCR; TCRdb's copy has only in-frame clones and lacks some. For V, J and clone size, that table is used; D and trimming come from the DNA. The data show 150,000 or so clones, with roughly 90% seen just once and 0.53% held by the top ten. The sequenced sample consisted of peripheral blood. The clonotype originates from a man in his fifties or sixties with acute or convalescent COVID-19. V is TRBV6-5 and J is TRBJ2-3; 9 positions agree with TRBD1. The CDR3 protein is CASSLKQGASLDTQYF. CDR3 DNA sequence: TGTGCCAGCAGTTTGAAACAGGGGGCCTCGCTGGATACGCAGTATTTT.